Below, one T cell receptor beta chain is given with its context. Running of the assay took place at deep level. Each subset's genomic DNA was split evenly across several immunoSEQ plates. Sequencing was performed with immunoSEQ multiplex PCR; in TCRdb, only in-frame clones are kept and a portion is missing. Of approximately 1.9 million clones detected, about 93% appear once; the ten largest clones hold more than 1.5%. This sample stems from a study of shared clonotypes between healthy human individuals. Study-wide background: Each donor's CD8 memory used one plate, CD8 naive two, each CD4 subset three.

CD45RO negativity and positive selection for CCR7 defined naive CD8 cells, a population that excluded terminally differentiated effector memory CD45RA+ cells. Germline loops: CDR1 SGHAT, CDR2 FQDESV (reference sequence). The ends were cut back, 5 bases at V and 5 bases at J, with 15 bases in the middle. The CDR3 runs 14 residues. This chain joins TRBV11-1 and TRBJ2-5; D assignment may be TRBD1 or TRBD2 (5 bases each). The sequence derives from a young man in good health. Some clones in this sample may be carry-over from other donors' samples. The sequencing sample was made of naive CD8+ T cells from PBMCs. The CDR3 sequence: CASSPAVGDETQYF. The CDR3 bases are TGTGCCAGCAGCCCCGCGGTGGGGGATGAGACCCAGTACTTC.